The rows below give T cell receptor beta chains drawn from one sample of a study of human T cells and chemical hapten exposure. From the RACE reads, TCRdb called clonotypes with MiXCR, one entry per CDR3 protein. The sample records around 120,000 distinct CDR3 sequences, around an eighth being singletons. Sequenced material: whole blood, taken in connection with sensitization to the hapten diphenylcyclopropenone (DPC). The receptor set was obtained from a woman aged 45-60 years with alopecia areata. Some clones in this sample may be carry-over from other donors' samples. Each CDR3 is given with its conserved first and last residue. The D gene is left open where the match is weak. Rows give clone size only sometimes, using once, few, many, or a class for an expanded clone.

clone size,V gene,J gene,D gene,CDR3 DNA,CDR3 protein
many,TRBV27,TRBJ2-7,.,TGTGCCAGCAGTTTTTCCCCCTACGAGCAGTACTTC,CASSFSPYEQYF
few,TRBV6-5,TRBJ2-7,.,TGTGCCAGCAGCCTAGGGACGACAGCCACCTACGAGCAGTACTTC,CASSLGTTATYEQYF
many,TRBV4-1,TRBJ1-6,.,TGCGCCAGCAGCCAAGTCCCCTTTGTGACCAAGAAAGGGTCACCCCTCCACTTT,CASSQVPFVTKKGSPLHF
many,TRBV19,TRBJ1-2,TRBD1,TGTGCCAGTAGTATACGGGTGTTGACAGGGGGCTTCAACTATGGCTACACCTTC,CASSIRVLTGGFNYGYTF
few,TRBV27,TRBJ2-2,.,TGTGCCAGCAGTTTTGGCCCCGCGTCAGGGAACACCGGGGAGCTGTTTTTT,CASSFGPASGNTGELFF
.,TRBV2,TRBJ1-1,.,TGTGCCAGCAGTGCCTACACTGAAGCTTTCTTT,CASSAYTEAFF
.,TRBV12-3/TRBV12-4,TRBJ2-3,.,TGTGCCAGCAGTTTGGGGCTACCCACAGATACGCAGTATTTT,CASSLGLPTDTQYF
.,TRBV4-3,TRBJ2-4,.,TGCGCCAGCAGCCAAGATCGTTCCGGGTGGATGGACATTCAGTACTTC,CASSQDRSGWMDIQYF
.,TRBV20-1,TRBJ1-5,.,TGCAGTGCTAGTCCGTACAGGTCGATATACAATCAGCCCCAGCATTTT,CSASPYRSIYNQPQHF
.,TRBV6-1,TRBJ2-2,TRBD2,TGTGCCGGCCAAAAGCGGGGCTACACCGGGGAGCTGTTTTTT,CAGQKRGYTGELFF
.,TRBV7-2,TRBJ2-3,TRBD2,TGTGCCAGCAGCTCCCCGGCTGGGACTAGCGGCACAGATACGCAGTATTTT,CASSSPAGTSGTDTQYF
many,TRBV3-1,TRBJ2-1,TRBD2,TGTGCCAGCAGCCACGTAGCGGGGGGGTACAATGAGCAGTTCTTC,CASSHVAGGYNEQFF
few,TRBV11-2,TRBJ2-7,TRBD2,TGTGCCAGCAGCTTAGTCCTAGCGGGAACAAGCGAGCAGTACTTC,CASSLVLAGTSEQYF
many,TRBV4-2,TRBJ1-5,.,TGTGCCAGCAGCCAAGATGATACAGACCCGTATAGCAATCAGCCCCAGCATTTT,CASSQDDTDPYSNQPQHF
many,TRBV20-1,TRBJ1-5,.,TGCAGTGCTAACCGCAGGGGAGAGGGCAATCAGCCCCAGCATTTT,CSANRRGEGNQPQHF
.,TRBV5-4,TRBJ2-3,.,TGTGCCAGCAGGACTAGCACAGATACGCAGTATTTT,CASRTSTDTQYF
few,TRBV3-1,TRBJ2-7,.,TGTGCCAGCAGCCCTCAAACGGGTTACGAGCAGTACTTC,CASSPQTGYEQYF
.,TRBV20-1,TRBJ1-6,TRBD1,TGCAGTGCTAGAGACCCCCAGGGGGCAGCGTCACCCCTCCACTTT,CSARDPQGAASPLHF
few,TRBV12-3/TRBV12-4,TRBJ1-5,.,TGTGCCAGCAGTTTTAGCAGGGACGGTCAGCCCCAGCATTTT,CASSFSRDGQPQHF
few,TRBV20-1,TRBJ2-1,TRBD2,TGCAGTGCTAAGAGCGGGAGTAACTACAATGAGCAGTTCTTC,CSAKSGSNYNEQFF
many,TRBV12-3/TRBV12-4,TRBJ1-2,.,TGTGCCAGCAGTTCGACAGGTTTGGGTGGCTACACCTTC,CASSSTGLGGYTF
.,TRBV28,TRBJ1-4,TRBD1,TGTGCCAGCAGGATCCAGGGGGTTCCAGAAAAACTGTTTTTT,CASRIQGVPEKLFF
many,TRBV18,TRBJ2-2,.,TGTGCCAGCTCACCACCGGTGTGGAACGCGAACACCGGGGAGCTGTTTTTT,CASSPPVWNANTGELFF
.,TRBV11-1,TRBJ1-6,.,TGTGCCAGCAGCTTACGGGATAATTCACCCCTCCACTTT,CASSLRDNSPLHF
many,TRBV27,TRBJ2-7,TRBD2,TGTGCCAGCAGTTTTTTTCTAGCGGGACATTACGAGCAGTACTTC,CASSFFLAGHYEQYF
many,TRBV29-1,TRBJ2-2,TRBD1,TGCAGCGTTACCGACAGGGGGCCGTCCGGGGAGCTGTTTTTT,CSVTDRGPSGELFF
.,TRBV20-1,TRBJ1-4,TRBD1,TGCAGTGCCGAGGACAGGCGTCGGGGTGATGAAAAACTGTTTTTT,CSAEDRRRGDEKLFF
few,TRBV5-1,TRBJ1-2,TRBD1,TGCGCCAGCAGCTTGCCTGGGACAGGGAGCTATGGCTACACCTTC,CASSLPGTGSYGYTF
few,TRBV28,TRBJ2-7,.,TGTGCCAGCAGTGACCCTAGACTGTTACACTACGAGCAGTACTTC,CASSDPRLLHYEQYF
many,TRBV7-9,TRBJ2-7,.,TGTGCCAGCAGCTTACTGGATATCTACGAGCAGTACTTC,CASSLLDIYEQYF
many,TRBV7-2,TRBJ1-5,.,TGTGCCAGCAGCCCGTGGCCAGGTTATCAGCCCCAGCATTTT,CASSPWPGYQPQHF
.,TRBV3-1,TRBJ2-3,.,TGTGCCAGCAGCCAAGCTTGGACAGATACGCAGTATTTT,CASSQAWTDTQYF
.,TRBV5-4,TRBJ2-7,TRBD2,TGTGCCAGCAGCCCCTGGACTAGCGGAAGCCCCCAGCCCTACGAGCAGTACTTC,CASSPWTSGSPQPYEQYF
few,TRBV7-8,TRBJ2-7,TRBD1,TGTGCCAGCAACGCGGAGGGGACAGGAGGGACCGAGCAGTACTTC,CASNAEGTGGTEQYF
.,TRBV5-4,TRBJ2-3,TRBD2,TGTGCCAGCAGCCAGGGACTAGCGGCAGATACGCAGTATTTT,CASSQGLAADTQYF
many,TRBV6-2/TRBV6-3,TRBJ1-6,.,TGTGCCAGCACCGACTATAATTCACCCCTCCACTTT,CASTDYNSPLHF
many,TRBV19,TRBJ2-2,.,TGTGCCACCAATTCAATCACCTCAACCGGGGAGCTGTTTTTT,CATNSITSTGELFF
many,TRBV4-2,TRBJ2-5,TRBD2,TGTGCCAGCAGCCCTTCTAGCGGGGGCGCCCTGGCGGAGACCCAGTACTTC,CASSPSSGGALAETQYF
many,TRBV12-3/TRBV12-4,TRBJ2-1,.,TGTGCCAGCAGTTCGACTCTTGCCGCCCAATACAATGAGCAGTTCTTC,CASSSTLAAQYNEQFF
few,TRBV19,TRBJ2-3,.,TGTGCCAGCAGGAACACGGGACACCCTAGCACAGATACGCAGTATTTT,CASRNTGHPSTDTQYF
few,TRBV7-2,TRBJ1-5,TRBD1,TGTGCCAGCAGCTTAGGGGACAGGAAGGGCAATCAGCCCCAGCATTTT,CASSLGDRKGNQPQHF
many,TRBV6-6,TRBJ1-5,.,TGTGCCAGCAGTTACAGTGGGCACAGCAATCAGCCCCAGCATTTT,CASSYSGHSNQPQHF
.,TRBV5-1,TRBJ2-7,.,TGCGCCAGCATGAGACAAGGTAGAAACGAGCAGTACTTC,CASMRQGRNEQYF
many,TRBV20-1,TRBJ2-7,.,TGCAGTGCTTTCGACAGTACCTACGAGCAGTACTTC,CSAFDSTYEQYF
many,TRBV11-2,TRBJ2-1,.,TGTGCCAGCAGCTTAAATGGGCCCAGTCAACGGTTCTTC,CASSLNGPSQRFF
many,TRBV6-5,TRBJ2-7,TRBD1,TGTGCCAGCAGTTACGGGGGCAGGGGGCCCTACGAGCAGTACTTC,CASSYGGRGPYEQYF
many,TRBV9,TRBJ2-7,TRBD1,TGTGCCAGCAGCGGACAGGGGATCCCCTACGAGCAGTACTTC,CASSGQGIPYEQYF
many,TRBV28,TRBJ1-6,.,TGTGCCAGCACCCCACGGGCTTCGACCCTCCACTTT,CASTPRASTLHF
few,TRBV25-1,TRBJ1-1,.,TGTGCCAGCAGTGAAAGGACTTACAGCGAAGCTTTCTTT,CASSERTYSEAFF
many,TRBV7-9,TRBJ2-3,.,TGTGCCAGCAGCTTCGAGGTAGGGCCAGATACGCAGTATTTT,CASSFEVGPDTQYF
many,TRBV20-1,TRBJ1-5,.,TGCAGTCCGGATCAAAATCAGCCCCAGCATTTT,CSPDQNQPQHF
many,TRBV19,TRBJ2-6,.,TGTGCCAGTAGTATAGATGGACTTGGACTGGTCAACGTCCTGACTTTC,CASSIDGLGLVNVLTF
many,TRBV11-2,TRBJ1-2,TRBD1,TGTGCCAGCAGCTTTGGACAGGGGGCAGGTGGCTACACCTTC,CASSFGQGAGGYTF